The clone carrying this TCR beta chain appeared a few times. The data originate from a study of blood T cells in healthy people across ages. With a J-beta primer mix and a sample-barcoded 5' primer, a second PCR ran about 6 to 11 cycles. MiXCR, applied by TCRdb to the 5' RACE reads, yields one record per CDR3 protein. The sample yields hundreds of thousands of distinct CDR3 sequences, 40% to 45% seen once. There are 15 residues in the CDR3. The V and J ends lost 5 bases and 11 bases, in that order; junction bases with no gene match: 12. In germline, CDR1 is SGHRS, CDR2 YFSETQ. The TCR originated in a man older than 75 in good health. Sequencing used blood. The chain recombines TRBV5-1 with TRBJ2-5; 13 bases align to TRBD2. The CDR3 DNA follows: TGCGCCAGCAGGGGGACTAGCGGGATCTCAAATGAGCAGTACTTC. This gives the protein CASRGTSGISNEQYF.